This passage covers 10 T cell receptor beta chains from one sample sequenced in a study of naive and memory T cell subsets. Both TRBC1 and TRBC2 were covered by a beta constant-region primer of two equimolar oligonucleotides. Four rounds of PCR amplified the ligated cDNA using nested alpha and beta constant-region primers plus SP2. TCRdb reprocessed the UMI-ligation and nested PCR reads with MiXCR, giving one entry per CDR3 protein. Of just over 80,000 distinct CDR3 sequences in the sample, about 8.2% were seen once. The sequenced material came from naive CD8+ T cells from blood. These receptor sequences come from a human donor in good health.

This clonotype occurred many times. The CDR3 here is CASRLTDTQYF. The CDR3 coding sequence is TGTGCCAGCAGATTGACAGATACGCAGTATTTT. The rearrangement uses TRBV12-3 or TRBV12-4 and TRBJ2-3; D not resolved. V was cut by 6 bases and J by 3 bases, with 4 bases left in between. The CDR3 runs to 11 residues.

Of note for this clonotype: This may be a read error: a much more frequent sequence differs by one nucleotide. V gene TRBV29-1 combines with J gene TRBJ2-1, with 9 bases lining up with TRBD1. V lost 2 bases, J lost 0 bases, and 8 bases stayed unmatched. The CDR3 is 17 amino acids. Germline V gene sequence: CDR1 SQVTM, CDR2 ANQGSEA. CDR3 sequence: CSVEWGTGPSSYNEQFF. The CDR3 DNA sequence: TGCAGCGTTGAATGGGGGACAGGGCCTAGCTCCTACAATGAGCAGTTCTTC.

CDR3: CASSPSGAINEQFF. As DNA, the CDR3 is TGCGCCAGCAGCCCTAGCGGCGCGATCAATGAGCAGTTCTTC. The V call is TRBV4-1, the J call TRBJ2-1; 7 positions agree with TRBD2. V shed 4 bases and J 6 bases; nucleotides not matched to a gene: 6. CDR3 length: 14 residues. Germline loops: CDR1 MGHRA, CDR2 YSYEKL.

About this clonotype itself: Mismatch with germline at one junction end may stem from a read error. J is TRBJ1-2 and V is TRBV18; TRBD1 matches 7 bases. CDR3 length: 16 residues. CDR1 and CDR2 (germline): KGHSH, LQKENI. CDR3 bases: TGTGCCAGCTCACCACCCGGGACAGCCTTTAACTATAGCTACACCTTC. This gives the protein CASSPPGTAFNYSYTF.

This clonotype came up a few times. V and J are TRBV18 and TRBJ1-4; D call uncertain. The CDR3 spans 16 residues. V lost 5 bases, J lost 4 bases, and 17 bases lay in between. Germline lookup yields CDR1 KGHSH and CDR2 LQKENI. The CDR3 is CASSSRENMSNEKLFF. In DNA, the CDR3 is TGTGCCAGCTCATCCCGGGAAAATATGAGTAATGAAAAACTGTTTTTT.

The chain links TRBV14 to TRBJ2-3; D gene unclear. Germline V CDR1 and CDR2: SGHDN, FVKESK. Between the trimmed V and J ends, which lost 4 bases and 4 bases, there was a span of 9 bases. This CDR3 comprises 13 residues. The CDR3 protein is CASSLYLADTQYF. In DNA form, the CDR3 reads TGTGCCAGCAGCCTCTATTTAGCAGATACGCAGTATTTT.

This rearrangement joins TRBV5-5 to TRBJ2-3; 14 bases are shared with TRBD2. This CDR3 spans 18 amino acids. With 4 bases clipped from V and 0 bases from J, the junction kept 7 bases outside the gene matches. From germline, CDR1 is SGHKS and CDR2 YYEKEE (reference sequence). CDR3 nucleotides: TGTGCCAGCAGCCCGGGACTAGCGGGGGTACCTAGCACAGATACGCAGTATTTT. Residues: CASSPGLAGVPSTDTQYF.

This clonotype appeared many times. V usage is TRBV3-1 and J usage is TRBJ2-5, with a possible D match to TRBD1 (5 bases). The CDR3 runs to 13 residues. The V gene's germline CDR1 is LGHDT and CDR2 YNNKEL (reference sequence). V was cut by 5 bases and J by 1 base, with 8 bases left in between. CDR3 bases: TGTGCCAGCAGCGCCGACAGCCAAGAGACCCAGTACTTC. This sequence encodes CASSADSQETQYF.

This clonotype has ten or more counts. The J gene is TRBJ2-3, the V gene TRBV4-3, with 10 bases aligning to TRBD2. Germline V gene sequence: CDR1 LGHNA, CDR2 YSLEER. The length of the CDR3 is 16 residues. V dropped 1 base and J dropped 5; count of bases not matched to a gene: 6. CDR3 bases: TGCGCCAGCAGCCAAGGGACTAGCGGCTTTGGAGATACGCAGTATTTT. This encodes CASSQGTSGFGDTQYF.

This clonotype appeared a few times. The chain carries TRBV25-1 and TRBJ2-5, with D perhaps assigned TRBD1 or TRBD2 (5 bases each). This CDR3 has 14 amino acids. Trimming pared 6 bases from V and 5 bases from J, leaving 16 bases between. The germline V gene encodes CDR1 MGHDK and CDR2 SYGVNS. The CDR3 loop is CASREVGTGETQYF. In DNA, the CDR3 is TGTGCCAGCAGAGAGGTCGGGACCGGGGAGACCCAGTACTTC.